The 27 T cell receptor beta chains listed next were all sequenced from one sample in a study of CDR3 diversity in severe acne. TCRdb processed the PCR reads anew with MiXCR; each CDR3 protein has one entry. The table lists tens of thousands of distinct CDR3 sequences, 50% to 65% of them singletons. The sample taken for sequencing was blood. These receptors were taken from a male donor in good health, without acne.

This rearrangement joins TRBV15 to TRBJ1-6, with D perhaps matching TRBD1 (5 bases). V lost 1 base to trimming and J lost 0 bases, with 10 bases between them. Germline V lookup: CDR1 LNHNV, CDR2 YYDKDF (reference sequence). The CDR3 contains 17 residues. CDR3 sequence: CATSRVPDSSYNSPLHF. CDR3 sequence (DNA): TGTGCCACCAGCAGAGTACCAGACAGCTCCTATAATTCACCCCTCCACTTT.

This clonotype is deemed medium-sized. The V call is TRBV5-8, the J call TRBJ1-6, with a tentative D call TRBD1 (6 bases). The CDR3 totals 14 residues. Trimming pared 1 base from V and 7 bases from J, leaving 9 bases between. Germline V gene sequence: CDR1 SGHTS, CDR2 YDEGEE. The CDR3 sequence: CASSLNRVNSPLHF. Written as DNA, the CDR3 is TGTGCCAGCAGCTTGAACAGGGTCAATTCACCCCTCCACTTT.

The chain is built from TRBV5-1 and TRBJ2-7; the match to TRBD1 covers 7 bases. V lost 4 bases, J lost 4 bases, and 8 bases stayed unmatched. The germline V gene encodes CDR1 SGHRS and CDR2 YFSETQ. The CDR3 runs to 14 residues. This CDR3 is CASSEPTGRYEQYF. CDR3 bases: TGCGCCAGCAGCGAACCGACAGGGCGGTACGAGCAGTACTTC.

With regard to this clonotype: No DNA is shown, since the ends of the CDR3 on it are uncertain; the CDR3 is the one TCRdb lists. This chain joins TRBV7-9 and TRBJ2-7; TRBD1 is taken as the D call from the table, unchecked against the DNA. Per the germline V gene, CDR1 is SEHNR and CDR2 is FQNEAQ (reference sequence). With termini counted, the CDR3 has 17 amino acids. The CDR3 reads CASSSRGGSSSGYEQYF.

CDR3 in amino acids: CASSLGPGPYEQYF. CDR3 nucleotide sequence: TGTGCCAGCAGCTTGGGGCCGGGTCCCTACGAGCAGTACTTC. The chain is built from TRBV7-2 and TRBJ2-7, with a weak D call TRBD1 (5 bases). V was shortened by 3 bases and J by 2 bases, with 11 bases between the two germline ends. The CDR3 is 14 amino acids. Germline V gene sequence: CDR1 SGHTA, CDR2 FQGNSA.

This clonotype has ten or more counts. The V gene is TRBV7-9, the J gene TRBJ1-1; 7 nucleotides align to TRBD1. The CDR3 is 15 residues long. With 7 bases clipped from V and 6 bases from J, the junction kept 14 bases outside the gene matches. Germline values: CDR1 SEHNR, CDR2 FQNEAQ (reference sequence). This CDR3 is CASTKQGPLAPEAFF. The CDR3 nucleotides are TGTGCCAGCACCAAACAGGGGCCACTCGCCCCTGAAGCTTTCTTT.

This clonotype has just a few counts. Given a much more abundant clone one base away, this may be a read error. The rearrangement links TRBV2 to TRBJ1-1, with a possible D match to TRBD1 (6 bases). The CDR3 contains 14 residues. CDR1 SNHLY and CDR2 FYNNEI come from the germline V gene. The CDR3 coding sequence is TGTGCCAGCAGTGAGGACAGAATTCACACTGAAGCTCTCTTT. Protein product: CASSEDRIHTEALF.

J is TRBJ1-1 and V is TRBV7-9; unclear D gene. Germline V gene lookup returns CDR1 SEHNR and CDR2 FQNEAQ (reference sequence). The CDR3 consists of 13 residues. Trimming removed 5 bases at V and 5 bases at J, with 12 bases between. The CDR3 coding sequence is TGTGCCAGCAGCCCCTGGGAAAGGACTGAAGCTTTCTTT. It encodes CASSPWERTEAFF.

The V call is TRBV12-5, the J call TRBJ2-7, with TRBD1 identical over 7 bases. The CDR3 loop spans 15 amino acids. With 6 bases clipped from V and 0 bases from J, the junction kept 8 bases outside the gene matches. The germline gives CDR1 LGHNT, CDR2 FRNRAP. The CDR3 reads CASGPGTESSYEQYF. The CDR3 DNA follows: TGTGCTAGTGGACCAGGGACAGAAAGCTCCTACGAGCAGTACTTC.

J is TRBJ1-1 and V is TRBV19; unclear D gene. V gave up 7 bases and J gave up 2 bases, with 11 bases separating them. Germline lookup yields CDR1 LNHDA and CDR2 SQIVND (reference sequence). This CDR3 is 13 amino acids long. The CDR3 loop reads CASTLYSNTEAFF. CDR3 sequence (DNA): TGTGCCAGTACCCTCTATAGTAACACTGAAGCTTTCTTT. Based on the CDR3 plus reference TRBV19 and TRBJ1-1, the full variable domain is DGGITQSPKYLFRKEGQNVTLSCEQNLNHDAMYWYRQDPGQGLRLIYYSQIVNDFQKGDIAEGYSVSREKKESFPLTVTSAQKNPTAFYLCASTLYSNTEAFFGQGTRLTVV.

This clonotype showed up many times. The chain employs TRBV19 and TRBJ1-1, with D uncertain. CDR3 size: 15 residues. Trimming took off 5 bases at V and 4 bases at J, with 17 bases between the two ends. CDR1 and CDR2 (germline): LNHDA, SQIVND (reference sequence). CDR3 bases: TGTGCCAGTAGTCAATTCGGCGTGTTGGTCACTGAAGCTTTCTTT. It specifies CASSQFGVLVTEAFF.

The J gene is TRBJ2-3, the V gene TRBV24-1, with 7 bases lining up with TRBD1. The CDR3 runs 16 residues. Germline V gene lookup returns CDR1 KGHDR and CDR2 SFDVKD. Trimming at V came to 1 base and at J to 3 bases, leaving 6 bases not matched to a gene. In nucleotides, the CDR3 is TGTGCCACCAGTGATTTCGAGGGGGCTGGAACAGATACGCAGTATTTT. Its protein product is CATSDFEGAGTDTQYF.

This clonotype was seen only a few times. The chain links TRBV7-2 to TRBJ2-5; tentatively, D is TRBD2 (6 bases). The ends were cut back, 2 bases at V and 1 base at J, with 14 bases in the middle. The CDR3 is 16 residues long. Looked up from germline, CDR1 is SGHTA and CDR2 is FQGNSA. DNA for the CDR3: TGTGCCAGCAGCTTATCGCTTGGTAGCGGCCAAGAGACCCAGTACTTC. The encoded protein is CASSLSLGSGQETQYF.

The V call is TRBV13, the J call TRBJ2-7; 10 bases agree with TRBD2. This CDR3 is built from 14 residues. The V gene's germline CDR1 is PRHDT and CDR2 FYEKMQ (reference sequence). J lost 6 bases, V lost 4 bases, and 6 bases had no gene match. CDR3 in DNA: TGTGCCAGCAGCTCCCGGACTAGCGGTGTCGAGCAGTACTTC. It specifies CASSSRTSGVEQYF.

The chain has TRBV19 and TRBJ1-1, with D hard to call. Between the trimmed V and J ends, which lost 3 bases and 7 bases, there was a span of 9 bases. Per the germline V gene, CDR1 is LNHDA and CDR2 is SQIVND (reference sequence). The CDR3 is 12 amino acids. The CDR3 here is CASSMPQYEAFF. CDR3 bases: TGTGCCAGTAGTATGCCCCAATATGAAGCTTTCTTT.

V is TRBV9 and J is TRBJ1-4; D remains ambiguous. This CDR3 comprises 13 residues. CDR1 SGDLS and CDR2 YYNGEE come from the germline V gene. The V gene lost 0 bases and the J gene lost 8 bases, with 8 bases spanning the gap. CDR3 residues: CASSVGGEEKLFF. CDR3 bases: TGTGCCAGCAGCGTAGGCGGTGAGGAAAAACTGTTTTTT. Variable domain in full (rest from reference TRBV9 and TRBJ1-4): DSGVTQTPKHLITATGQRVTLRCSPRSGDLSVYWYQQSLDQGLQFLIQYYNGEERAKGNILERFSAQQFPDLHSELNLSSLELGDSALYFCASSVGGEEKLFFGSGTQLSVL.

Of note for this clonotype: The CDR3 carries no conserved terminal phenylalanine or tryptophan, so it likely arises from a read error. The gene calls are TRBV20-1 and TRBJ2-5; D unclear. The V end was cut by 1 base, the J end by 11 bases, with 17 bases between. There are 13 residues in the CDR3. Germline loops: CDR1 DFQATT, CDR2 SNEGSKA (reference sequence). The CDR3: CSARGDLGNEQYL. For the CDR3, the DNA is TGCAGTGCTAGAGGGGATTTGGGGAATGAGCAGTACCTC.

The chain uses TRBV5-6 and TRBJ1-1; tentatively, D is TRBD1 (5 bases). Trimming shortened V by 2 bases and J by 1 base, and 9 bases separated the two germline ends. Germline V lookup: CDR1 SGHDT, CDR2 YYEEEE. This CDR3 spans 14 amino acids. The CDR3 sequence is CASSFGDANTEAFF. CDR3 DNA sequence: TGTGCCAGCAGCTTTGGGGACGCGAACACTGAAGCTTTCTTT.

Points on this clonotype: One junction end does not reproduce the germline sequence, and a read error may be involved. CDR3 sequence (DNA): TGTGCCAGCAGCAGGACAGGGGGCTTCACTGAAGCTTTCTTT. Protein sequence: CASSRTGGFTEAFF. The V and J genes are TRBV5-1 and TRBJ1-1; 11 bases match TRBD1. This CDR3 has 14 residues. The germline V gene encodes CDR1 SGHRS and CDR2 YFSETQ. Based on the CDR3 plus reference TRBV5-1 and TRBJ1-1, the full variable domain is KAGVTQTPRYLIKTRGQQVTLSCSPISGHRSVSWYQQTPGQGLQFLFEYFSETQRNKGNFPGRFSGRQFSNSRSEMNVSTLELGDSALYLCASSRTGGFTEAFFGQGTRLTVV.

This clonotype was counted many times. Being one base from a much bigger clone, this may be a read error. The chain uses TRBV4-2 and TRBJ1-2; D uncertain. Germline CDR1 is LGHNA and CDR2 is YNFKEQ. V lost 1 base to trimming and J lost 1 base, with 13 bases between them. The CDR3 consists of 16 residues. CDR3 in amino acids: CASSQAARELNYGYTF. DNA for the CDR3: TGTGCCAGCAGCCAAGCGGCTAGGGAACTTAACTATGGCTACACCTTC.

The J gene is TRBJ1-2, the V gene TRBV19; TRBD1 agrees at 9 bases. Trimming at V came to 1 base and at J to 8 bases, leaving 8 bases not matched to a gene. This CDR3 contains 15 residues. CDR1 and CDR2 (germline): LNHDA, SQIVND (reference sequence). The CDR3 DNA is TGTGCCAGTAGTATAGCCGGGACAGGGTCTCAAGGCTACACCTTC. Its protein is CASSIAGTGSQGYTF.

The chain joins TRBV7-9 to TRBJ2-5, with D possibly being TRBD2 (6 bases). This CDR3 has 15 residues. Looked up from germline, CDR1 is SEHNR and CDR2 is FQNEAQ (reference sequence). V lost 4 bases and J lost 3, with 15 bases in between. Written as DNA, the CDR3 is TGTGCCAGCAGCTGGGACCGGGACTGGGAAGAGACCCAGTACTTC. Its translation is CASSWDRDWEETQYF.

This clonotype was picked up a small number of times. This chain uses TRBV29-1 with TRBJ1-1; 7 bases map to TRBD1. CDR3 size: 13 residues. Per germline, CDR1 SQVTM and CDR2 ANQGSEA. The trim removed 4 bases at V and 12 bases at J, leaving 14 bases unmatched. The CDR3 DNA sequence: TGCAGCGTTGTCCGACAAAGACAGGGAGAAACTTTCTTT. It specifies CSVVRQRQGETFF. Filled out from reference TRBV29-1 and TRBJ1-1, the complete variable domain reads SAVISQKPSRDICQRGTSLTIQCQVDSQVTMMFWYRQQPGQSLTLIATANQGSEATYESGFVIDKFPISRPNLTFSTLTVSNMSPEDSSIYLCSVVRQRQGETFFGQGTRLTVV.

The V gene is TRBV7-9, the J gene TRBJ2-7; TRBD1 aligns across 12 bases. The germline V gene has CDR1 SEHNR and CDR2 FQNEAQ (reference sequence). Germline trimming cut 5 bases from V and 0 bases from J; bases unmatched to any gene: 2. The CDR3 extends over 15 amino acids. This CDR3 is CASSRDRGLSYEQYF. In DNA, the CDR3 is TGTGCCAGCAGCAGGGACAGGGGGCTCTCCTACGAGCAGTACTTC.

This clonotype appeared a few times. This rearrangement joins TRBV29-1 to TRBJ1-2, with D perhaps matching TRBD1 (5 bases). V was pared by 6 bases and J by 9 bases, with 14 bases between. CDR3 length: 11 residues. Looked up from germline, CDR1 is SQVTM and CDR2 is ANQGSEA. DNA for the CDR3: TGCAGCGTAGGGGCCCTGGAAAGCTACACCTTC. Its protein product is CSVGALESYTF. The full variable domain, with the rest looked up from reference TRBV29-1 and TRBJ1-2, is SAVISQKPSRDICQRGTSLTIQCQVDSQVTMMFWYRQQPGQSLTLIATANQGSEATYESGFVIDKFPISRPNLTFSTLTVSNMSPEDSSIYLCSVGALESYTFGSGTRLTVV.

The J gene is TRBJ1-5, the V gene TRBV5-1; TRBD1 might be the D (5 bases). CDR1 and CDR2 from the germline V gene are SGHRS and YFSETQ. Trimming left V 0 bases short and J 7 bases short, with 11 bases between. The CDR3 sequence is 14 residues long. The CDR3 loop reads CASSLAGARQPQHF. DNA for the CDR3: TGCGCCAGCAGCTTGGCCGGGGCTAGGCAGCCCCAGCATTTT.

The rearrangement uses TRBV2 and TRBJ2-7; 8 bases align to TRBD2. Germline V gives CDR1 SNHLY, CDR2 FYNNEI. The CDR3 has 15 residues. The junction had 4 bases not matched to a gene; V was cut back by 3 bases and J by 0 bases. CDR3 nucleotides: TGTGCCAGCAGTGACTCAGCGGGAGCCTCCTACGAGCAGTACTTC. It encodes CASSDSAGASYEQYF.